A selection of T cell receptor beta chains follows, all from one sample in a study of cytomegalovirus exposure and HLA in healthy donors. The assay was immunoSEQ multiplex PCR, and TCRdb's table has in-frame clones only and misses some. The table shows 90,000 to 100,000 clones, with more than 60% occurring only once. What was sequenced was PBMCs. Every receptor here comes from a man aged 45-60 years in good health and CMV-seronegative. CDR3s include the opening cysteine and the closing phenylalanine or tryptophan. The D gene is left open where the match is weak. Clone size is stated in some rows and not others, as once, few, many or a class when expanded.

d_call	v_call	j_call	clone_size	cdr3_aa	cdr3_nt
TRBD1	TRBV7-9	TRBJ1-1	NA	CASSSPDRGITEAFF	TGTGCCAGCAGCTCTCCGGACAGGGGAATCACTGAAGCTTTCTTT
NA	TRBV9	TRBJ1-2	NA	CASSTRDFSGYTF	TGTGCCAGCAGCACCCGGGACTTTTCTGGCTACACCTTC
TRBD1	TRBV7-2	TRBJ1-1	NA	CASSLVGTGGTEAFF	TGTGCCAGCAGCTTAGTAGGGACAGGGGGAACTGAAGCTTTCTTT
NA	TRBV7-2	TRBJ2-1	NA	CASSLILAERWQFF	TGTGCCAGCAGCCTGATCTTAGCGGAGCGATGGCAGTTCTTC
NA	TRBV5-1	TRBJ1-1	once	CASSWDGTEAFF	TGCGCCAGCAGCTGGGATGGGACAGAAGCTTTCTTT
TRBD2	TRBV27	TRBJ2-1	NA	CASSLSLAGLSYNEQFF	TGTGCCAGCAGTCTCAGCCTAGCGGGTTTATCCTACAATGAGCAGTTCTTC
TRBD2	TRBV27	TRBJ2-1	NA	CASSPTLASGMGNEQFF	TGTGCCAGCAGTCCTACGTTGGCTAGCGGGATGGGGAATGAGCAGTTCTTC
NA	TRBV30	TRBJ2-1	NA	CAWGGRQGSFEQFF	TGTGCCTGGGGGGGGAGACAGGGTTCCTTCGAGCAGTTCTTC
NA	TRBV10-2	TRBJ2-1	NA	CASSKMTGTYNEQFF	TGCGCCAGCAGTAAGATGACAGGTACTTACAATGAGCAGTTCTTC
NA	TRBV27	TRBJ2-7	NA	CASSKQRVYEQYF	TGTGCCAGCAGTAAACAGCGGGTCTACGAGCAGTACTTC
TRBD1	TRBV2	TRBJ1-2	few	CASSNRGAGGYTF	TGTGCCAGCAGCAACAGGGGGGCAGGTGGCTACACCTTC
NA	TRBV23-1	TRBJ1-6	NA	CASSQGVDREYSPLHF	TGCGCCAGCAGTCAAGGGGTGGACAGAGAGTATTCACCCCTCCACTTT
TRBD1	TRBV27	TRBJ1-1	few	CASSSRGKGTTEAFF	TGTGCCAGCAGTTCCAGGGGGAAGGGGACCACTGAAGCTTTCTTT
TRBD1	TRBV5-1	TRBJ2-7	NA	CASSLGGTGKYEQYF	TGCGCCAGCAGCTTGGGGGGGACAGGGAAGTACGAGCAGTACTTC
NA	TRBV7-2	TRBJ1-6	once	CASSIALRPDSPLHF	TGTGCCAGCAGCATAGCCCTTCGCCCGGATTCACCCCTCCACTTT
TRBD2	TRBV7-2	TRBJ2-7	once	CASSSAAGGSYEQYF	TGTGCCAGCAGCTCAGCAGCGGGGGGATCCTACGAGCAGTACTTC
NA	TRBV29-1	TRBJ1-5	NA	CSVARSSNQPQHF	TGCAGCGTTGCCAGGTCTAGCAATCAGCCCCAGCATTTT
TRBD1	TRBV7-2	TRBJ1-2	NA	CASSSGQLGSYGYTF	TGTGCCAGCAGCTCGGGACAGTTAGGCTCCTATGGCTACACCTTC
NA	TRBV4-3	TRBJ1-2	once	CASSPSPVGVGNYGYTF	TGCGCCAGCAGCCCTAGTCCGGTGGGAGTTGGGAACTATGGCTACACCTTC
TRBD1	TRBV29-1	TRBJ2-4	NA	CSVRGTGSDKNIQYF	TGCAGCGTCCGCGGGACAGGAAGTGACAAAAACATTCAGTACTTC
NA	TRBV27	TRBJ2-3	few	CASSLGPPRGTDTQYF	TGTGCCAGCAGTTTAGGCCCTCCGAGGGGCACAGATACGCAGTATTTT
NA	TRBV29-1	TRBJ2-1	NA	CSTGQSLYNAQFF	TGCAGCACCGGACAGAGTCTATACAATGCGCAGTTCTTC
TRBD1	TRBV7-8	TRBJ1-2	NA	CASSLARDRGPGYTF	TGTGCCAGCAGCTTAGCCAGGGACAGGGGGCCAGGCTACACCTTC
TRBD1	TRBV7-9	TRBJ2-7	once	CSSSFLAGGGYEQYF	TGTTCCAGCAGCTTCCTGGCAGGGGGCGGCTACGAGCAGTACTTC
TRBD2	TRBV7-9	TRBJ2-1	NA	CASSLASGGALYNEQFF	TGTGCCAGCAGCTTAGCTAGCGGGGGGGCGTTATACAATGAGCAGTTCTTC
NA	TRBV7-2	TRBJ2-4	NA	CASSLAQGIQYF	TGTGCCAGCAGCTTAGCCCAGGGCATTCAGTACTTC
NA	TRBV5-4	TRBJ2-2	NA	CASSQQGTNTGELFF	TGTGCCAGCAGCCAACAGGGAACGAACACCGGGGAGCTGTTTTTT
TRBD1	TRBV9	TRBJ2-4	NA	CASSPYDRVDKNIQYF	TGTGCCAGCAGCCCCTACGACAGGGTCGACAAAAACATTCAGTACTTC
NA	TRBV28	TRBJ1-1	NA	CASSLMGANTEAFF	TGTGCCAGCAGTTTAATGGGGGCTAACACTGAAGCTTTCTTT
NA	TRBV6-1	TRBJ2-4	NA	CASSELGPLAKNIQYF	TGTGCCAGCAGTGAATTGGGGCCCCTAGCCAAAAACATTCAGTACTTC
TRBD1	TRBV7-9	TRBJ2-3	NA	CASSTDRATDTQYF	TGTGCCAGCAGTACGGACAGGGCCACAGATACGCAGTATTTT
NA	TRBV7-9	TRBJ2-7	few	CASSLGARSYEQYF	TGTGCCAGCAGCTTAGGGGCACGGTCCTACGAGCAGTACTTC
NA	TRBV28	TRBJ1-1	NA	CASGRESPAEAFF	TGTGCCAGCGGCAGGGAATCCCCTGCTGAAGCTTTCTTT
NA	TRBV29-1	TRBJ2-7	NA	CSVEDEQTYEQYF	TGCAGCGTTGAGGATGAACAGACCTACGAGCAGTACTTC
NA	TRBV11-2	TRBJ1-2	NA	CASSSSYGYTF	TGTGCCAGCAGCTCTTCCTACGGCTACACCTTC
NA	TRBV4-3	TRBJ1-2	NA	CASSRGPDGYTF	TGCGCCAGCAGCCGGGGCCCGGATGGCTACACCTTC
NA	TRBV7-9	TRBJ1-1	NA	CASSLIGQGGTEAFF	TGTGCCAGCAGCTTAATCGGCCAGGGCGGAACTGAAGCTTTCTTT
NA	TRBV7-9	TRBJ2-6	NA	CASRPKTQLLANVLTF	TGTGCCAGCAGACCCAAAACACAGCTTCTAGCCAACGTCCTGACTTTC
NA	TRBV28	TRBJ1-2	NA	CASSLLPSGQLLYGYTF	TGTGCCAGCAGTTTACTCCCGAGCGGGCAGTTACTTTATGGCTACACCTTC
TRBD1	TRBV13	TRBJ1-3	once	CASSWTPGGVSSGNTIYF	TGTGCCAGCAGCTGGACTCCAGGGGGCGTTAGCTCTGGAAACACCATATATTTT
NA	TRBV7-7	TRBJ1-1	NA	CASRPVQGNTEAFF	TGTGCTAGCAGGCCCGTCCAGGGGAACACTGAAGCTTTCTTT
NA	TRBV30	TRBJ2-1	NA	CAWSVSYNEQFF	TGTGCCTGGAGTGTCTCTTACAATGAGCAGTTCTTC
NA	TRBV11-3	TRBJ2-1	NA	CASSFEGANNEQFF	TGTGCCAGCAGCTTTGAGGGAGCGAACAATGAGCAGTTCTTC
TRBD1	TRBV11-2	TRBJ1-3	NA	CASSTGTGPAGNTIYF	TGTGCCAGCAGCACCGGGACAGGGCCAGCTGGAAACACCATATATTTT
NA	TRBV4-1	TRBJ2-7	few	CASSQEVETATSYEQYF	TGCGCCAGCAGCCAAGAAGTTGAGACTGCAACCTCCTACGAGCAGTACTTC
TRBD1	TRBV27	TRBJ1-1	once	CASRQGALTNTEAFF	TGTGCCAGCAGACAGGGGGCGTTGACGAACACTGAAGCTTTCTTT
TRBD1	TRBV6-1	TRBJ2-5	NA	CASRNRGWETQYF	TGTGCCAGCAGGAACAGGGGTTGGGAGACCCAGTACTTC
TRBD1	TRBV7-2	TRBJ1-2	NA	CASSLGGTGLIYGYTF	TGTGCCAGCAGCCTAGGGGGGACAGGGTTGATCTATGGCTACACCTTC
TRBD2	TRBV9	TRBJ2-2	NA	CASSVEAGGPGELFF	TGTGCCAGCAGCGTAGAAGCGGGAGGACCCGGGGAGCTGTTTTTT
TRBD2	TRBV19	TRBJ2-2	few	CASSMLGLAGGANTGELFF	TGTGCCAGTAGTATGCTGGGACTAGCGGGGGGCGCGAACACCGGGGAGCTGTTTTTT